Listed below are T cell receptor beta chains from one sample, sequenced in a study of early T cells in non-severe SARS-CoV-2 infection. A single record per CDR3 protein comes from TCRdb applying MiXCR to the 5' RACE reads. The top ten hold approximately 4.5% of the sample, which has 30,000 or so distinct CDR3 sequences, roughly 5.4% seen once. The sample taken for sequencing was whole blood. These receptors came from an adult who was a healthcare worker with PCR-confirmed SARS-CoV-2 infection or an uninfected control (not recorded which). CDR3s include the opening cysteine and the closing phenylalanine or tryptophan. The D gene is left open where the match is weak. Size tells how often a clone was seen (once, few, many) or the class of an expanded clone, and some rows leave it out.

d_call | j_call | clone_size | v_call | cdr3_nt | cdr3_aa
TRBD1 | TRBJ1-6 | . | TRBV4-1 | TGCGCCAGCAGCCAGCGCCAACCAAACAGGGGCATATATAATTCACCCCTCCACTTT | CASSQRQPNRGIYNSPLHF
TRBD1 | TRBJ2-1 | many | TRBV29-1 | TGCAGCGTTGAAGGTTCCGGGACAGGAGTCAATGAGCAGTTCTTC | CSVEGSGTGVNEQFF
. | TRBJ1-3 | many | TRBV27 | TGTGCCAGCAGTTCAGGGAGCTCTGGAAACACCATATATTTT | CASSSGSSGNTIYF
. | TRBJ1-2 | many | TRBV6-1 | TGTGCCAGCAGTGAAGGCCGGGGGCGGAACTATGGCTACACCTTC | CASSEGRGRNYGYTF
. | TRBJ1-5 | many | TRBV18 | TGTGCCAGCTCCATGACAGATAGCAATCAGCCCCAGCATTTT | CASSMTDSNQPQHF
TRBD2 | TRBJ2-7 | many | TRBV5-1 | TGCGCCAGCAGCTCCGGACTAGCGGGAGGTCCCTACGAGCAGTACTTC | CASSSGLAGGPYEQYF
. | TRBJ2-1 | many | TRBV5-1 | TGCGCCAGCAGCGCTGACAGCCTTTTCAATGAGCAGTTCTTC | CASSADSLFNEQFF
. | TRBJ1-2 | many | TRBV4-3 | TGCGCCAGCAGCCAAGATGGGGGGGTTATTGGCTACACCTTC | CASSQDGGVIGYTF
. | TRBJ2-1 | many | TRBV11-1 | TGTGCCAGCAGCTTGGGGACGGTCACAGGGAGTAGCTCCTACAATGAGCAGTTCTTC | CASSLGTVTGSSSYNEQFF
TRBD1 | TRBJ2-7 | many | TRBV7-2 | TGTGCCAGCAGCTTGGCCGGGACAGGGGCCTACTACGAGCAGTACTTC | CASSLAGTGAYYEQYF
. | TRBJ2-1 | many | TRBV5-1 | TGCGCCAGCAGCTTGGCCCCCAGCGGCTCCTACAATGAGCAGTTCTTC | CASSLAPSGSYNEQFF
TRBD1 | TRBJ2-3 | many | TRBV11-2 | TGTGCCAGCAGCCGATACGGACAGGCTCCAGATACGCAGTATTTT | CASSRYGQAPDTQYF
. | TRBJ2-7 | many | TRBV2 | TGTGCCAGCAGTGAAGACAGATTCGGCGAGCAGTACTTC | CASSEDRFGEQYF
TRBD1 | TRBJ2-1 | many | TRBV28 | TGTGCCAGCAGTCCATCGGGACAGGGTTCCTACAATGAGCAGTTCTTC | CASSPSGQGSYNEQFF
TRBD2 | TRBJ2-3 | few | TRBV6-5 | TGTGCCAGCAGCCATTCGGAGGGACTAGCGGTCATTGAGTATTTT | CASSHSEGLAVIEYF
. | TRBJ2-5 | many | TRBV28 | TGTGCCGCCAAAGAGACCCAGTACTTC | CAAKETQYF
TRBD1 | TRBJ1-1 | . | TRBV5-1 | TGCGCCACCGGGACAGGGGGAGGGAACACTGAAGCTTTCTTT | CATGTGGGNTEAFF
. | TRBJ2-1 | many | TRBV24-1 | TGTGCCACCAGTGATCCTGGACAGCTACTCGGCAATGAGCAGTTCTTC | CATSDPGQLLGNEQFF
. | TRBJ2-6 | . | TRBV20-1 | TGCAGTGCTAGGGTCCTTCTGGGGGGCAAACTATCTGGGGCCAACGTCCTGACTTTC | CSARVLLGGKLSGANVLTF
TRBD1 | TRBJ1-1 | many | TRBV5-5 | TGTGCCAGCAGCTCAGCACAGGGGCGGACTGAAGCTTTCTTT | CASSSAQGRTEAFF
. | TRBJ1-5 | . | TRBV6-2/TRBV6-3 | TGTGCCAGCGCCGAGGTCGGCAGGGCAAATCAGCCCCAGCATTTT | CASAEVGRANQPQHF
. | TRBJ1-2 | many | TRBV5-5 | TGTGCCAGCAGCGCCGCACCGGGCCGAGGGGGATATGGCTACACCTTC | CASSAAPGRGGYGYTF
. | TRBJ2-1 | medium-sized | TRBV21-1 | TGTGCCACCAGGACAGGGGAGGAGGATGAGCAGTTCTTC | CATRTGEEDEQFF
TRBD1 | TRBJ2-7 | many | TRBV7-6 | TGTGCCAGCAGTTACAGGGGACACGAGCAGTACTTC | CASSYRGHEQYF
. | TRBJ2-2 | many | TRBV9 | TGTGCCAGCAGCGTAGAGGTCACCGGGGAGCTGTTTTTT | CASSVEVTGELFF
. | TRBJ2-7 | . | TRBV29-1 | TGCAGCGTTCAGGGAGCCTCGGACAGCTACGAGCAGTACTTC | CSVQGASDSYEQYF
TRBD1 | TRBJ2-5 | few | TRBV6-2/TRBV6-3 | TGTGCCAGCAGTTACCCCGGGACAGGGGGCGCGAAGACCCAGTACTTC | CASSYPGTGGAKTQYF
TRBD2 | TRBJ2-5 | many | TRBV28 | TGTGCCAGCAGCCCCGGGACTAGCGGGAGGGCAGAGACCCAGTACTTC | CASSPGTSGRAETQYF
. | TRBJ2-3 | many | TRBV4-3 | TGCGCCAGCAGCCAAGATGTCGGAAGGGGGGGCAGCACAGATACGCAGTATTTT | CASSQDVGRGGSTDTQYF
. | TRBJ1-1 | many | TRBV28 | TGTGCCAGTTCAAGAACTGAAGCTTTCTTT | CASSRTEAFF
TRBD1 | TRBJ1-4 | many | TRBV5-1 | TGCGCCAGCAGCTTAACAGGGGATTGGGAAAAACTGTTTTTT | CASSLTGDWEKLFF
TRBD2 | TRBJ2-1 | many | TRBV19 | TGTGCCAGTATCAGGACTAGCGGTTCCTACAATGAGCAGTTCTTC | CASIRTSGSYNEQFF
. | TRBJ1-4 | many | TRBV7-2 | TGTGCCAGCAGCTTGTACCGGTTAGATGAAAAACTGTTTTTT | CASSLYRLDEKLFF
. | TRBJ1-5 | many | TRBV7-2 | TGTGCCAGCAGCCAATACGACAGCCAGGGGCCCCAGCATTTT | CASSQYDSQGPQHF
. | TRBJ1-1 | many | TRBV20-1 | TGCAGTGCTAGAGGGATGGAGGGATTATACACTGAAGCTTTCTTT | CSARGMEGLYTEAFF
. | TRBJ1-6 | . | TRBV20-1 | TGCAGTGCTAGATCGGGGGGGGTCTATAATTCACCCCTCCACTTT | CSARSGGVYNSPLHF
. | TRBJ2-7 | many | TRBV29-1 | TGCAGCGTACTCGGTGGCGGCGAGCAGTACTTC | CSVLGGGEQYF
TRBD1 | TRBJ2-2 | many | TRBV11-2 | TGTGCCACCACCTTCGGACAGGCTACGACCGGGGAGCTGTTTTTT | CATTFGQATTGELFF
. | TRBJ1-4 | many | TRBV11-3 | TGTGCCAGCAGCTTAGTTTTTTTACAGAGGTCTAATGAAAAACTGTTTTTT | CASSLVFLQRSNEKLFF
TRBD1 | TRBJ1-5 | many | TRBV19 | TGTGCCAGTAGTGCAGACAGGGGGCAACAGCCCCAGCATTTT | CASSADRGQQPQHF
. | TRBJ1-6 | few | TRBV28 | TGTGCCAGCAGTGACCCCTTCACAACCTCACCCCTCCACTTT | CASSDPFTTSPLHF
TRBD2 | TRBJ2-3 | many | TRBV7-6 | TGTGCCAGCAGCCCACGGACTAGCGGGATCGCAGATACGCAGTATTTT | CASSPRTSGIADTQYF
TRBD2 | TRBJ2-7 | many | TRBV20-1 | TGCAGTGCCAAGACTAGCGGGAGGTCCTACGAGCAGTACTTC | CSAKTSGRSYEQYF
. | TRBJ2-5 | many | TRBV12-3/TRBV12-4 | TGTGCCAGCAGTCTAGCCCCAGAGACCCAGTACTTC | CASSLAPETQYF
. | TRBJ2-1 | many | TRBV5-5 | TGTGCCAGCAGCTTGGGGAGGAGCTCCTACAATGAGCAGTTCTTC | CASSLGRSSYNEQFF
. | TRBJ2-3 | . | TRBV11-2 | TGTGCCAGCAGCTTAGGGAACACAGATACGCAGTATTTT | CASSLGNTDTQYF
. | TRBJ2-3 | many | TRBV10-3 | TGTGCCATCAATTGGGGGGATCGGAGCACAGATACGCAGTATTTT | CAINWGDRSTDTQYF
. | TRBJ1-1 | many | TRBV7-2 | TGTGCCAGCAGCTTAGCCGCAGGGAACACTGAAGCTTTCTTT | CASSLAAGNTEAFF
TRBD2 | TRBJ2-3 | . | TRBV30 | TGTGCCTTTAGGAAGGGAGCGGGGTCCACAGATACGCAGTATTTT | CAFRKGAGSTDTQYF
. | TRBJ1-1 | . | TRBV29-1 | TGCAGCGTAGCGAACACTGAAGCTTTCTTT | CSVANTEAFF